Detailed here is one T cell receptor (beta chain). Its antigen is unknown. Assay: immunoSEQ multiplex PCR; the TCRdb copy retains only in-frame clones and omits some. The data hold roughly 30,000 clones, with approximately 78% observed a single time. The unexposed donors gave CD4+ T cells in about 2010-2019, prior to COVID-19. CD4+ T cells were isolated from the cells after more than 8 days of culture. Cells permitting, SARS-CoV-2 S/N and four cold-coronavirus spikes were tested on unexposed-donor CD4+ T cells. The data derive from a study of CD4 T cells in relation to SARS-CoV-2 and coronaviruses. J lost 6 bases, V lost 1 base, and 4 bases had no gene match. The CDR3 loop spans 14 amino acids. Per germline, CDR1 SGHNT and CDR2 YENEEA.

The source of this sequence is a human donor in good health. The sequencing sample was made of CD4+ T cells from PBMCs, cultured in vitro. The rearrangement links TRBV11-3 to TRBJ2-3; 7 nucleotides agree with TRBD2. CDR3 bases: TGTGCCAGCAGCTTAGGGGGGGGGATGGATACGCAGTATTTT. It specifies CASSLGGGMDTQYF.